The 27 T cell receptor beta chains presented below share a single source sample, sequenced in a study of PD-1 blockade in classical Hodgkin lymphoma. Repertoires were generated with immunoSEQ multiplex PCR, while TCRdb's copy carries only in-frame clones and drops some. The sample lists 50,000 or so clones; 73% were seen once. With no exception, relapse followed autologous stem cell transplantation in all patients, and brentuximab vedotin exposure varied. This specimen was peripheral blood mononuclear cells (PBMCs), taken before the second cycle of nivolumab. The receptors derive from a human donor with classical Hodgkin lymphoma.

CDR3 sequence: CASSYSRPAQTF. Here the CDR3 DNA reads TGTGCCAGCAGTTACTCCAGGCCGGCCCAAACCTTC. The chain carries TRBV6-6 and TRBJ1-2; D gene ambiguous. The CDR3 length is 12 residues. Between the trimmed V and J ends, which lost 0 bases and 14 bases, there was a span of 13 bases. From germline, CDR1 is MNHNY and CDR2 SVGAGI (reference sequence).

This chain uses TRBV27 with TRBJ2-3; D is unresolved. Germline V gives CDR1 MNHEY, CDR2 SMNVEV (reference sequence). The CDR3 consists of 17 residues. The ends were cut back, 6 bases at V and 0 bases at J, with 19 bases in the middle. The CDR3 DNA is TGTGCCAGCAGCACGATAAGGACGGCTACTAGCACAGATACGCAGTATTTT. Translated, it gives CASSTIRTATSTDTQYF.

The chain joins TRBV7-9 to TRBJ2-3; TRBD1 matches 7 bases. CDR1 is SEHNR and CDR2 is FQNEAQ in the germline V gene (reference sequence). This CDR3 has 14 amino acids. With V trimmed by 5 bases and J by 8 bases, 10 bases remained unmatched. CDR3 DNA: TGTGCCAGCAGCCCGGCCTATTGGGACAGTACGCAGTATTTT. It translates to CASSPAYWDSTQYF.

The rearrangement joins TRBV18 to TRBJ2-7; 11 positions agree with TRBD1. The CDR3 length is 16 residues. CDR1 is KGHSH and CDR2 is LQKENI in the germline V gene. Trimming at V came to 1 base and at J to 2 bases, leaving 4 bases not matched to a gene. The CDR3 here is CASSPQVGQGAYEQYF. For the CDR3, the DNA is TGTGCCAGCTCACCACAAGTGGGACAGGGGGCCTACGAGCAGTACTTC. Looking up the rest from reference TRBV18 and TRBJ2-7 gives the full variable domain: NAGVMQNPRHLVRRRGQEARLRCSPMKGHSHVYWYRQLPEEGLKFMVYLQKENIIDESGMPKERFSAEFPKEGPSILRIQQVVRGDSAAYFCASSPQVGQGAYEQYFGPGTRLTVT.

CDR3: CASSLPRGLSNEQFF. The CDR3 DNA follows: TGTGCCAGCAGCCTACCCCGCGGGCTTTCCAATGAGCAGTTCTTC. This sequence joins TRBV7-3 and TRBJ2-1, with D tentatively TRBD2 (5 bases). V lost 5 bases and J 6 bases, leaving 17 bases between the germline ends. In germline, CDR1 is SGHTA, CDR2 FQGTGA. The CDR3 consists of 15 residues.

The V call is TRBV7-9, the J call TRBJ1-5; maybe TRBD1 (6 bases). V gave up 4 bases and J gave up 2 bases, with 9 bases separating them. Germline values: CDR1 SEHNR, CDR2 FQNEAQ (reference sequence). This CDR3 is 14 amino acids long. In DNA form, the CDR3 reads TGTGCCAGCAGCTCGACAGGTGGCAATCAGCCCCAGCATTTT. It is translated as CASSSTGGNQPQHF. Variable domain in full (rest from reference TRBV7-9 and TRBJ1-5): DTGVSQNPRHKITKRGQNVTFRCDPISEHNRLYWYRQTLGQGPEFLTYFQNEAQLEKSRLLSDRFSAERPKGSFSTLEIQRTEQGDSAMYLCASSSTGGNQPQHFGDGTRLSIL.

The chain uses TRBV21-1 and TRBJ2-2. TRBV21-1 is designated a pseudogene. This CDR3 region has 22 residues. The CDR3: CASNPRPPDRSGAPRVSGELFF. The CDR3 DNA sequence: TGTGCCAGCAACCCCAGACCGCCTGACCGGTCCGGGGCCCCCCGAGTTTCCGGGGAGCTGTTTTTT.

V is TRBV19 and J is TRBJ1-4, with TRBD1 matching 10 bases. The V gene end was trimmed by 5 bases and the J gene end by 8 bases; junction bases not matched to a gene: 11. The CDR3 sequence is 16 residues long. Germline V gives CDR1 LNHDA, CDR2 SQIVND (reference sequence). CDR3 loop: CASSPRQGAIGEKLFF. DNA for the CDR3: TGTGCCAGTAGTCCGCGACAGGGGGCGATCGGCGAAAAACTGTTTTTT.

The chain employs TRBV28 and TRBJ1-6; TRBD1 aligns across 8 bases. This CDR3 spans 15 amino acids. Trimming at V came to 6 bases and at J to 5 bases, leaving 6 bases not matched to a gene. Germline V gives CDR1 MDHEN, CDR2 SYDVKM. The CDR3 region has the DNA TGTGCCAGCAGCTACGGGGACAGGAATAATTCACCCCTCCACTTT. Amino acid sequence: CASSYGDRNNSPLHF.

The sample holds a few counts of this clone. The CDR3: CASSPPGTGDQPQHF. The CDR3 DNA follows: TGTGCCAGCTCACCACCAGGGACAGGGGATCAGCCCCAGCATTTT. The chain couples TRBV18 to TRBJ1-5; 10 bases are a match to TRBD1. Germline V lookup: CDR1 KGHSH, CDR2 LQKENI. CDR3 length: 15 amino acids. V lost 0 bases and J lost 5; bases outside the gene matches: 1.

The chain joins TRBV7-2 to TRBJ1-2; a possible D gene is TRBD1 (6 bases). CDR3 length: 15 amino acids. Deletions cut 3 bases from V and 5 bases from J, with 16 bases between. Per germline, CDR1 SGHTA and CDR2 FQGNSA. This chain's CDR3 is CASSFGDTGPYGYTF. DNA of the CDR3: TGTGCCAGCAGCTTTGGGGACACAGGCCCATATGGCTACACCTTC.

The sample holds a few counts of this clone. The CDR3 DNA follows: TGTGCCAGCAGCCTCAGGGCGGGGAGCACTGAAGCTTTCTTT. Protein: CASSLRAGSTEAFF. This chain connects TRBV2 to TRBJ1-1; D is possibly TRBD1 (5 bases). The germline V gene encodes CDR1 SNHLY and CDR2 FYNNEI. The CDR3 spans 14 residues. V lost 6 bases and J 4 bases, leaving 15 bases between the germline ends.

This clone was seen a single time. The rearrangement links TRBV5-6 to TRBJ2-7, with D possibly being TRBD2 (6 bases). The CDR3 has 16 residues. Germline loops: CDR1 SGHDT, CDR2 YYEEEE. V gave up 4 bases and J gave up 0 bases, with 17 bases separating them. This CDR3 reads CASSPWAGPSSYEQYF. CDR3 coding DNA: TGTGCCAGCAGCCCCTGGGCGGGACCCAGCTCCTACGAGCAGTACTTC.

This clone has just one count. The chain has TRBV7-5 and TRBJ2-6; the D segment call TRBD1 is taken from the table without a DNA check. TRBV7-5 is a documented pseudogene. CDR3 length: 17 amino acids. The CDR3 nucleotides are TGTGCCAGAACAAATGTAAGTAGACAAAGTCGGGCCAACGTCCTGACTTTC. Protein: CARTNVSRQSRANVLTF.

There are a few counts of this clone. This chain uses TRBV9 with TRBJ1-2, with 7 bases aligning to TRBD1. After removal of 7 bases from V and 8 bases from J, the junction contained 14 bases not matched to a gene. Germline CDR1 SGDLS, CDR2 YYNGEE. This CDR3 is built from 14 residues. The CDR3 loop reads CASEEGTGVGGYTF. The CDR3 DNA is TGTGCCAGCGAAGAGGGCACAGGGGTGGGCGGCTACACCTTC.

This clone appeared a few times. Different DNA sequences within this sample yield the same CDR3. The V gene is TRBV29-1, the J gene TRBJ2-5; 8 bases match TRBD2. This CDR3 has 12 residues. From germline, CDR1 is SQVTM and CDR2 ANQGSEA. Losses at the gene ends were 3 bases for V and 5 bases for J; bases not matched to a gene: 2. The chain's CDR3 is CSVDRLAETQYF. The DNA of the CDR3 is TGCAGCGTTGACAGACTAGCGGAGACCCAGTACTTC.

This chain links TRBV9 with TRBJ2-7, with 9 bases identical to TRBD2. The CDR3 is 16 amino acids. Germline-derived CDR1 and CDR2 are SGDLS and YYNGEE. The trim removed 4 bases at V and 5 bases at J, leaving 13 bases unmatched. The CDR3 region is CASSSGGQGGIHEQYF. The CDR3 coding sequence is TGTGCCAGCAGCAGCGGGGGGCAGGGAGGTATCCACGAGCAGTACTTC. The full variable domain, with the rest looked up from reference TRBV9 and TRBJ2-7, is DSGVTQTPKHLITATGQRVTLRCSPRSGDLSVYWYQQSLDQGLQFLIQYYNGEERAKGNILERFSAQQFPDLHSELNLSSLELGDSALYFCASSSGGQGGIHEQYFGPGTRLTVT.

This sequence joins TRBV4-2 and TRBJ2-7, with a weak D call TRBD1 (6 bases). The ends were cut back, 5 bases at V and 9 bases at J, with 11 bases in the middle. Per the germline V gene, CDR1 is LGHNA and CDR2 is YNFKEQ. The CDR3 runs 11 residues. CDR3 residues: CASSSQGWQYF. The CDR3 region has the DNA TGTGCCAGCAGCTCCCAGGGGTGGCAGTACTTC.

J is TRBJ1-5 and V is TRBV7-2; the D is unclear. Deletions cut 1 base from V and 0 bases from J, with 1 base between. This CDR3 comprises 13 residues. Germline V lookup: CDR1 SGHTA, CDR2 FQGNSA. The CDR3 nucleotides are TGTGCCAGCAGCTTAGTTAGCAATCAGCCCCAGCATTTT. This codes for CASSLVSNQPQHF. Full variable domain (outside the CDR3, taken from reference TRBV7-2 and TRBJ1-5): GAGVSQSPSNKVTEKGKDVELRCDPISGHTALYWYRQSLGQGLEFLIYFQGNSAPDKSGLPSDRFSAERTGGSVSTLTIQRTQQEDSAVYLCASSLVSNQPQHFGDGTRLSIL.

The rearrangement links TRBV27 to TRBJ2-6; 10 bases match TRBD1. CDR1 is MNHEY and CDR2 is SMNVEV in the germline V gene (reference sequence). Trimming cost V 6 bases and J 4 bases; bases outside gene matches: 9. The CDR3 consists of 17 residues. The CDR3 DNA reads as TGTGCCAGCAGGACGACAGGGGGCGCCGGGGGGGCCAACGTCCTGACTTTC. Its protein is CASRTTGGAGGANVLTF.

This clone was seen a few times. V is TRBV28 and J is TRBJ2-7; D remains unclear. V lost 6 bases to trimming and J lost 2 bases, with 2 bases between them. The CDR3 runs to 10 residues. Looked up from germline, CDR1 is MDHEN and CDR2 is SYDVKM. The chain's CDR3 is CASSPYEQYF. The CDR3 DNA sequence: TGTGCCAGCAGCCCCTACGAGCAGTACTTC. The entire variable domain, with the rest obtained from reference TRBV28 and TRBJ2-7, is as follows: DVKVTQSSRYLVKRTGEKVFLECVQDMDHENMFWYRQDPGLGLRLIYFSYDVKMKEKGDIPEGYSVSREKKERFSLILESASTNQTSMYLCASSPYEQYFGPGTRLTVT.

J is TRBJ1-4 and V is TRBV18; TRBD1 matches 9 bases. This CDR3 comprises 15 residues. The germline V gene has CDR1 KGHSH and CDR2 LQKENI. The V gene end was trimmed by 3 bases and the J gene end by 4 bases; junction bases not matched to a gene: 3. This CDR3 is CASSPLGQGNEKLFF. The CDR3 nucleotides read TGTGCCAGCTCACCCTTGGGACAGGGTAATGAAAAACTGTTTTTT.

CDR3 in amino acids: CASSWTAGQPQHF. The DNA for the CDR3 is TGTGCCAGCAGCTGGACGGCGGGTCAGCCCCAGCATTTT. The chain couples TRBV7-2 to TRBJ1-5; D remains ambiguous. Germline CDR1 reads SGHTA; CDR2 reads FQGNSA. The ends were cut back, 4 bases at V and 6 bases at J, with 10 bases in the middle. The CDR3 has 13 amino acids.

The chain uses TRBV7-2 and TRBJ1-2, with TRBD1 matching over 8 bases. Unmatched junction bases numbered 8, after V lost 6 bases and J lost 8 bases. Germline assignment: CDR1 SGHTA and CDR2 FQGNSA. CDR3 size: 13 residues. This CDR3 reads CASRTGTGLGYTF. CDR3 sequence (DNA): TGTGCCAGCAGAACCGGGACAGGCCTCGGCTACACCTTC.

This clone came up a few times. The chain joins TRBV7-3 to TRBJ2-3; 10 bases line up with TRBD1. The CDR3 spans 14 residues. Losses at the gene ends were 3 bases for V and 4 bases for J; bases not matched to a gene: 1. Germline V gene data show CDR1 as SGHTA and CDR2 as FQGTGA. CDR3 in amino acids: CASSFGTGADTQYF. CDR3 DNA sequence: TGTGCCAGCAGCTTTGGGACAGGGGCAGATACGCAGTATTTT.

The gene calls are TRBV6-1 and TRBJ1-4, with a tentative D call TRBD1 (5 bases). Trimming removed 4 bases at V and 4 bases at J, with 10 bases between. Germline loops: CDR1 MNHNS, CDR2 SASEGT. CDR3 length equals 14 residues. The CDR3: CASSGQGRNEKLFF. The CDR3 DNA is TGTGCCAGCAGTGGGCAGGGCCGTAATGAAAAACTGTTTTTT.

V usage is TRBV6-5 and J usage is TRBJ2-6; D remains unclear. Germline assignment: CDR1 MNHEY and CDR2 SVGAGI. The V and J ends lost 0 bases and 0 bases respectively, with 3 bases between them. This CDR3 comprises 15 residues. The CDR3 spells CASSYSPSGANVLTF. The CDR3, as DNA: TGTGCCAGCAGTTACTCGCCCTCTGGGGCCAACGTCCTGACTTTC.